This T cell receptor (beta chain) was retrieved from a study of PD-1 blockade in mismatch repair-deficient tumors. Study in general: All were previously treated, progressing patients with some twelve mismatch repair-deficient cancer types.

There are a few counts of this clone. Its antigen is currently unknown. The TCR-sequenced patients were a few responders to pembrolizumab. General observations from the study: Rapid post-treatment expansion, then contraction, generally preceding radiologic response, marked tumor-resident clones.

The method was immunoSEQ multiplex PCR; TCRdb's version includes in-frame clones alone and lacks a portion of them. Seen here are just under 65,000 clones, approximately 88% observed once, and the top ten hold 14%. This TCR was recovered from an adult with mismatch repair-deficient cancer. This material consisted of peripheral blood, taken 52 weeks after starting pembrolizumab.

CDR3 sequence (DNA): TGTGCCATCTACAGGGTCACTGAAGCTTTCTTT. Amino acids: CAIYRVTEAFF. This chain uses TRBV7-9 with TRBJ1-1, with a weak D call TRBD1 (6 bases). Germline V gene lookup returns CDR1 SEHNR and CDR2 FQNEAQ (reference sequence). V gave up 10 bases and J gave up 4 bases, with 10 bases separating them. The CDR3 is made up of 11 amino acids. Combining the CDR3 with reference TRBV7-9 and TRBJ1-1 gives the whole variable domain DTGVSQNPRHKITKRGQNVTFRCDPISEHNRLYWYRQTLGQGPEFLTYFQNEAQLEKSRLLSDRFSAERPKGSFSTLEIQRTEQGDSAMYLCAIYRVTEAFFGQGTRLTVV.